These 30 T cell receptor beta chains share one sample of origin, sequenced in a study of shared clonotypes between healthy human individuals. The protocol was immunoSEQ multiplex PCR, while the TCRdb copy is restricted to in-frame clones and leaves out a portion. The data contain roughly 2.4 million clones, approximately 96% of them singletons. Sequencing was done on a sample of naive CD4+ T cells sorted from blood. Sample subset: CD45RA+ positively selected. The receptors stem from a man in his late teens or twenties in good health.

The chain combines TRBV7-8 with TRBJ1-3, with 10 bases fitting TRBD1. CDR3 size: 15 residues. Germline CDR1 SGHVS, CDR2 FQNEAQ. V gave up 3 bases and J gave up 4 bases; unmatched junction bases: 3. In DNA, the CDR3 is TGTGCCAGCAGCTTGACAGGGGGCCGGGGAAACACCATATATTTT. Encoded protein: CASSLTGGRGNTIYF.

The chain combines TRBV28 with TRBJ2-4; 12 bases align to TRBD2. V gave up 4 bases and J gave up 1 base; unmatched junction bases: 14. The CDR3 is 20 residues long. Germline CDR1 MDHEN, CDR2 SYDVKM. CDR3 residues: CASSSPPGLAGYAAKNIQYF. CDR3 nucleotide sequence: TGTGCCAGCAGTTCTCCCCCGGGACTAGCGGGTTATGCGGCCAAAAACATTCAGTACTTC.

Notes on this clone: Distinct nucleotide sequences in the sample also encode this CDR3. The chain employs TRBV30 and TRBJ1-4; TRBD1 agrees at 8 bases. The CDR3 runs 14 residues. J was trimmed by 5 bases and V by 1 base; bases with no gene match: 3. From germline, CDR1 is GTSNPN and CDR2 SVGIG (reference sequence). The CDR3 sequence: CAWSGGQGNEKLFF. Written as DNA, the CDR3 is TGTGCCTGGAGTGGAGGACAGGGAAATGAAAAACTGTTTTTT.

The V call is TRBV5-8, the J call TRBJ2-5; D might be TRBD1 (5 bases). Looked up from germline, CDR1 is SGHTS and CDR2 is YDEGEE. V gave up 2 bases and J gave up 5 bases, with 16 bases separating them. This CDR3 spans 15 amino acids. CDR3 sequence reads: CASSLAGLVGETQYF. CDR3 sequence (DNA): TGTGCCAGCAGCTTAGCAGGGCTAGTTGGTGAGACCCAGTACTTC.

This sequence joins TRBV7-5 and TRBJ2-7; the table's D call, TRBD1, has no DNA check behind it. TRBV7-5 is an annotated pseudogene. The CDR3 contains 19 residues. The CDR3 loop reads CARSLVPHRDIPFSYEQYF. The CDR3 DNA follows: TGTGCCAGAAGCTTAGTACCCCACCGGGACATTCCTTTCTCCTACGAGCAGTACTTC.

The chain recombines TRBV14 with TRBJ1-6, with D unclear. V was cut by 0 bases and J by 6 bases, with 12 bases left in between. Looked up from germline, CDR1 is SGHDN and CDR2 is FVKESK. This CDR3 is 16 amino acids long. The CDR3 sequence: CASSQDLGRRNSPLHF. The CDR3 DNA reads as TGTGCCAGCAGCCAAGATTTGGGCAGACGTAATTCACCCCTCCACTTT.

The chain links TRBV7-9 to TRBJ2-7; the D gene could be TRBD1 or TRBD2 (5 bases each). Germline V gene data show CDR1 as SEHNR and CDR2 as FQNEAQ (reference sequence). Trimming stripped 1 base from V and 2 bases from J, with 15 bases between. This CDR3 is 16 amino acids long. CDR3 amino acids: CASSLGGGQGAYEQYF. Here the CDR3 DNA reads TGTGCCAGCAGCTTAGGGGGCGGGCAGGGAGCCTACGAGCAGTACTTC. Filled out from reference TRBV7-9 and TRBJ2-7, the complete variable domain reads DTGVSQNPRHKITKRGQNVTFRCDPISEHNRLYWYRQTLGQGPEFLTYFQNEAQLEKSRLLSDRFSAERPKGSFSTLEIQRTEQGDSAMYLCASSLGGGQGAYEQYFGPGTRLTVT.

The rearrangement joins TRBV7-2 to TRBJ1-2, with 8 bases matching TRBD1. The V gene end was trimmed by 5 bases and the J gene end by 5 bases; junction bases not matched to a gene: 7. The length of the CDR3 is 14 residues. Germline loops: CDR1 SGHTA, CDR2 FQGNSA. CDR3 nucleotides: TGTGCCAGCAGCCGTACAGGGGGTAGTTATGGCTACACCTTC. Encoded protein: CASSRTGGSYGYTF.

V is TRBV29-1 and J is TRBJ2-7; TRBD1 might be the D (5 bases). Trimming took 5 bases from V and 9 from J, leaving 23 bases between them. Germline lookup yields CDR1 SQVTM and CDR2 ANQGSEA. This CDR3 spans 14 amino acids. The chain's CDR3 is CSVPGGANLLGQYF. The CDR3 DNA reads TGCAGCGTTCCCGGTGGGGCAAACTTATTAGGGCAGTACTTC.

This chain connects TRBV11-2 to TRBJ2-1; 8 nucleotides line up with TRBD2. Trimming removed 3 bases from V and 10 bases from J; junction bases left unmatched: 11. The CDR3 has 15 residues. From germline, CDR1 is SGHAT and CDR2 FQNNGV. The CDR3, as DNA: TGTGCCAGCAGCTTCGGACTAGCAGGACGGGGGGAGCAGTTCTTC. Protein sequence: CASSFGLAGRGEQFF. The full variable domain, its missing parts supplied by reference TRBV11-2 and TRBJ2-1, is EAGVAQSPRYKIIEKRQSVAFWCNPISGHATLYWYQQILGQGPKLLIQFQNNGVVDDSQLPKDRFSAERLKGVDSTLKIQPAKLEDSAVYLCASSFGLAGRGEQFFGPGTRLTVL.

The chain is built from TRBV5-1 and TRBJ2-7, with 9 nucleotides matching TRBD1. CDR3 size: 14 residues. Germline trimming cut 4 bases from V and 3 bases from J; bases unmatched to any gene: 5. The germline V gene encodes CDR1 SGHRS and CDR2 YFSETQ. This CDR3 is CASSGTGIGYEQYF. The CDR3 DNA reads TGCGCCAGCAGCGGGACAGGGATCGGCTACGAGCAGTACTTC.

V and J are TRBV7-9 and TRBJ2-1; 7 nucleotides agree with TRBD2. The V segment lost 5 bases and the J segment 7 bases; nucleotides outside the gene matches: 14. This CDR3 is built from 16 residues. Germline assignment: CDR1 SEHNR and CDR2 FQNEAQ (reference sequence). The CDR3 sequence is CASSPQTSRTPNEQFF. The CDR3 DNA reads as TGTGCCAGCAGCCCACAGACTAGCAGGACTCCAAATGAGCAGTTCTTC.

This chain links TRBV5-4 with TRBJ2-3; 9 bases line up with TRBD2. Germline V gives CDR1 SGHNT, CDR2 YYREEE (reference sequence). The length of the CDR3 is 15 residues. Trimming removed 0 bases from V and 4 bases from J; junction bases left unmatched: 3. CDR3 residues: CASSLEASGADTQYF. CDR3 DNA: TGTGCCAGCAGCTTGGAGGCTAGCGGGGCAGATACGCAGTATTTT.

The chain employs TRBV7-9 and TRBJ2-3, with unresolved D. Germline lookup yields CDR1 SEHNR and CDR2 FQNEAQ (reference sequence). Between the trimmed V and J ends, which lost 0 bases and 5 bases, there was a span of 6 bases. This CDR3 spans 13 amino acids. This CDR3 is CASSLAEIDTQYF. CDR3 bases: TGTGCCAGCAGCTTAGCGGAGATAGATACGCAGTATTTT.

The chain carries TRBV5-4 and TRBJ2-1; D ambiguous. Germline loops: CDR1 SGHNT, CDR2 YYREEE (reference sequence). The germline V and J ends were trimmed by 3 bases and 5 bases, with 3 bases remaining between them. The CDR3 has 11 residues. CDR3 sequence: CASSSDNEQFF. DNA for the CDR3: TGTGCCAGCAGCTCGGACAATGAGCAGTTCTTC.

V usage is TRBV6-1 and J usage is TRBJ2-4; TRBD1 might be the D (6 bases). Trimming took 2 bases from V and 9 from J, leaving 11 bases between them. The germline gives CDR1 MNHNS, CDR2 SASEGT. The CDR3 spans 13 residues. The CDR3 DNA follows: TGTGCCAGCAGTGAAAACAGGGACGGCATTCAGTACTTC. Translating gives CASSENRDGIQYF.

This sequence joins TRBV7-2 and TRBJ2-5; 8 nucleotides align to TRBD2. Trimming cost V 8 bases and J 5 bases; bases outside gene matches: 10. Germline CDR1 is SGHTA and CDR2 is FQGNSA. The CDR3 loop spans 14 amino acids. The CDR3 DNA sequence: TGTGCCAGCCTCCCGGGGGGGCCTGGGGAGACCCAGTACTTC. This gives the protein CASLPGGPGETQYF.

V usage is TRBV29-1 and J usage is TRBJ1-2; D is unresolved. The CDR3 loop spans 14 amino acids. Germline CDR1 is SQVTM and CDR2 is ANQGSEA. Trimming left V 4 bases short and J 6 bases short, with 18 bases between. Here the CDR3 reads CSVAWYSPIDGYTF. DNA of the CDR3: TGCAGCGTTGCCTGGTACAGTCCTATCGATGGCTACACCTTC.

Turning to this clone: Within the sample, other DNA sequences also encode this same CDR3. This sequence joins TRBV30 and TRBJ2-7; D gene uncertain. The V end was cut by 4 bases, the J end by 0 bases, with 7 bases between. This CDR3 is 12 amino acids long. Per germline, CDR1 GTSNPN and CDR2 SVGIG (reference sequence). CDR3 protein: CAWTGNSYEQYF. The CDR3 DNA sequence: TGTGCCTGGACTGGGAACTCCTACGAGCAGTACTTC.

CDR3 DNA sequence: TGTGCCAGCAGCTTATCCGGGACAGGGAGAGGGGAGCAGTACTTC. Its translation: CASSLSGTGRGEQYF. The chain employs TRBV5-6 and TRBJ2-7; 9 nucleotides match TRBD1. V lost 2 bases, J lost 7 bases, and 10 bases stayed unmatched. This CDR3 spans 15 amino acids. Germline-derived CDR1 and CDR2 are SGHDT and YYEEEE.

V gene TRBV28 combines with J gene TRBJ2-1, with D unclear. Trimming shortened V by 5 bases and J by 12 bases, and 11 bases separated the two germline ends. Per germline, CDR1 MDHEN and CDR2 SYDVKM. The length of the CDR3 is 11 residues. Here the CDR3 DNA reads TGTGCCAGCAGTACACTGGTTGGGCAGTTCTTC. Translated, it gives CASSTLVGQFF.

This chain's CDR3 is CAWSLALQETQYF. The DNA of the CDR3 is TGTGCCTGGTCTTTAGCGTTACAAGAGACCCAGTACTTC. The chain has TRBV30 and TRBJ2-5; TRBD2 might be the D (5 bases). Looked up from germline, CDR1 is GTSNPN and CDR2 is SVGIG (reference sequence). This CDR3 is 13 amino acids long. The germline V and J ends were trimmed by 5 bases and 2 bases, with 12 bases remaining between them.

Remarks on this clone: The sample has other DNA sequences that encode this CDR3 too. This chain joins TRBV7-9 and TRBJ2-3; D not resolved. There are 13 residues in the CDR3. In germline, CDR1 is SEHNR, CDR2 FQNEAQ (reference sequence). Trimming cost V 1 base and J 6 bases, with 8 bases left between them. The CDR3 protein is CASSLGGDDTQYF. The CDR3, as DNA: TGTGCCAGCAGCTTAGGTGGGGATGATACGCAGTATTTT.

The V and J genes are TRBV9 and TRBJ2-7, with D perhaps matching TRBD1 (5 bases). CDR3 length: 16 residues. The germline V gene has CDR1 SGDLS and CDR2 YYNGEE. V lost 0 bases and J 6 bases, leaving 19 bases between the germline ends. CDR3 sequence reads: CASSVGGRDRISEQYF. The CDR3 DNA reads as TGTGCCAGCAGCGTAGGCGGTCGAGACAGAATAAGCGAGCAGTACTTC.

The chain combines TRBV28 with TRBJ1-5; maybe TRBD1 (6 bases). Germline V gene data show CDR1 as MDHEN and CDR2 as SYDVKM. The V end was cut by 2 bases, the J end by 5 bases, with 13 bases between. The CDR3 loop spans 15 amino acids. This CDR3 reads CASSLPGGADQPQHF. CDR3 nucleotide sequence: TGTGCCAGCAGTTTACCGGGGGGCGCCGATCAGCCCCAGCATTTT.

This sequence joins TRBV11-2 and TRBJ2-7; D is ambiguous. CDR3 length: 14 amino acids. CDR1 is SGHAT and CDR2 is FQNNGV in the germline V gene. Trimming shortened V by 2 bases and J by 2 bases, and 10 bases separated the two germline ends. CDR3 residues: CASSLRQMAYEQYF. Written as DNA, the CDR3 is TGTGCCAGCAGCTTAAGGCAGATGGCCTACGAGCAGTACTTC.

This clone appeared once. The chain has TRBV6-6 and TRBJ1-3; tentatively, D is TRBD1 (5 bases). Trimming left V 6 bases short and J 12 bases short, with 15 bases between. This CDR3 comprises 12 residues. Germline V gene data show CDR1 as MNHNY and CDR2 as SVGAGI (reference sequence). CDR3 DNA sequence: TGTGCCAGCAGCCCACTGGGGCGTGGCATATATTTT. Translating gives CASSPLGRGIYF.

This clone appeared once. The V gene is TRBV11-2, the J gene TRBJ1-6; unclear D gene. Germline loops: CDR1 SGHAT, CDR2 FQNNGV. V was shortened by 5 bases and J by 14 bases, with 16 bases between the two germline ends. The CDR3 spans 13 residues. CDR3 DNA: TGTGCCAGCAGCCTCCGGAGCGGGGAGGCCCTCCACTTT. Its translation is CASSLRSGEALHF.

The V and J genes are TRBV5-6 and TRBJ1-5; TRBD1 matches 8 bases. The CDR3 totals 15 residues. V was pared by 1 base and J by 5 bases, with 5 bases of the junction left unmatched. Germline V gene lookup returns CDR1 SGHDT and CDR2 YYEEEE. CDR3 coding DNA: TGTGCCAGCAGCTTGCAAGTGGACAGGGATCAGCCCCAGCATTTT. It yields the protein CASSLQVDRDQPQHF.

Here the CDR3 reads CASSSRPGQGETGNQPQHF. The CDR3 DNA reads TGTGCCAGCAGCTCGAGACCGGGACAGGGGGAAACGGGCAATCAGCCCCAGCATTTT. This sequence joins TRBV11-2 and TRBJ1-5; 11 positions match TRBD1. This CDR3 region has 19 residues. Germline-derived CDR1 and CDR2 are SGHAT and FQNNGV. V lost 4 bases and J lost 2; bases outside the gene matches: 13.